This T cell receptor beta chain was captured by sequencing in a study of blood T cell repertoires in COVID-19. Across the whole study: The origin of the acute and convalescent COVID-19 samples was the United States, Italy and Spain. From T cells, B-cell-depleted T cells, or PBMCs came the material, which was cDNA or gDNA.

Study processing details: Scientists estimated how many nucleated cells there were by amplifying reference gene primers. Sequencing was performed with immunoSEQ multiplex PCR; in TCRdb, only in-frame clones are kept and a portion is missing. D and trimming come from the DNA, and the V and J calls and clone size come from that table. The sample contains about 140,000 clones, over 70% of which appear only once. The ends were cut back, 7 bases at V and 4 bases at J, with 12 bases in the middle. Germline V gene sequence: CDR1 KGHDR, CDR2 SFDVKD. CDR3 length: 13 residues. The sample comprised peripheral blood. This clonotype was sampled from a man over 45 with active COVID-19. The J gene is TRBJ1-1, the V gene TRBV24-1; D possibly corresponds to TRBD1 (6 bases). CDR3: CATRQGHATEAFF. In nucleotides, the CDR3 is TGTGCCACCAGACAGGGCCACGCCACTGAAGCTTTCTTT.